This is a list of T cell receptor beta chains from one sample in a study of metastatic and nonmetastatic thyroid tumors. TCRdb re-called the PCR reads through MiXCR. Counted here are 2,500 to 3,000 clones, 25% to 30% occurring once; the ten biggest clones make up roughly 23%. The sequenced sample consisted of tumor tissue. The receptors derive from a female donor with papillary thyroid cancer or a benign thyroid nodule (not recorded which). Some clones in this sample may be carry-over from other donors' samples. CDR3s include the opening cysteine and the closing phenylalanine or tryptophan. A D gene is named only where the DNA matches it firmly. Clone size appears in some rows only: once, few, many, or a class for an expanded clone.

V gene	D gene	J gene	clone size	CDR3 DNA	CDR3 protein
TRBV2	NA	TRBJ1-2	few	TGTGCCAGCAGTGAACGCGTACCCAACTATGGCTACACCTTC	CASSERVPNYGYTF
TRBV6-2/TRBV6-3	TRBD1	TRBJ1-6	few	TGTGCCAGCAGTTCCAAAGACAGGGAAACTTCACCCCTCCACTTT	CASSSKDRETSPLHF
TRBV30	TRBD1	TRBJ1-2	NA	TGTGCCTGGAGTGGACAGGGAGGTGGCTACACCTTC	CAWSGQGGGYTF
TRBV7-9	NA	TRBJ2-7	NA	TGTGCCAGCAGCCGGAGGGATTTACCCTACGAGCAGTACTTC	CASSRRDLPYEQYF
TRBV28	NA	TRBJ1-5	NA	TGTGCCAGCAGTTTGGCGGGATATAAAAATCAGCCCCAGCATTTT	CASSLAGYKNQPQHF
TRBV28	NA	TRBJ2-2	NA	TGTGCCAGCAGTTTAATGTGGGACGGATACACCGGGGAGCTGTTTTTT	CASSLMWDGYTGELFF
TRBV6-2/TRBV6-3	NA	TRBJ2-2	NA	TGTGCCAGCAGTTCCGGGACAGGGGAGCTGTTTTTT	CASSSGTGELFF
TRBV5-1	NA	TRBJ1-4	few	TGCGCCAGCAGAAGTGGGCCTCTTAATGAAAAACTGTTTTTT	CASRSGPLNEKLFF
TRBV6-1	TRBD2	TRBJ2-1	large	TGTGCCAGCACATATTTACTAGCGGGAAACAATGAGCAGTTCTTC	CASTYLLAGNNEQFF
TRBV7-2	NA	TRBJ2-3	NA	TGTGCCAGCAGCTTAACAGGGATGGGGGATACGCAGTATTTT	CASSLTGMGDTQYF
TRBV6-2/TRBV6-3	NA	TRBJ2-7	NA	TGTGCCAGCCTTACCCCGTGGGGCGAGCAGTACTTC	CASLTPWGEQYF
TRBV19	TRBD1	TRBJ1-1	few	TGTGCCAGTAGGCCGGGACAGGGGATCCCTGAAGCTTTCTTT	CASRPGQGIPEAFF
TRBV6-2/TRBV6-3	TRBD1	TRBJ1-2	NA	TGTGCCAGCATTTACTCAGACAGGGGCGTCTATGGCTACACCTTC	CASIYSDRGVYGYTF
TRBV11-2	NA	TRBJ2-1	once	TGTGCCAGCAGCTTGCACCCCGGCGCGCCTCCACAATACAATGAGCAGTTCTTC	CASSLHPGAPPQYNEQFF
TRBV20-1	TRBD2	TRBJ2-7	few	TGCAGTGCTAGAGGGACTAGATCCTACGAGCAGTACTTC	CSARGTRSYEQYF
TRBV5-4	NA	TRBJ1-3	once	TGTGCCAGCATCTTGGGGGCGGGGCCTGGAAACACCATATATTTT	CASILGAGPGNTIYF
TRBV19	NA	TRBJ1-1	NA	TGTGCCAGTAGTATAGGACAGGCCCGCCCAGGCACTGAAGCTTTCTTT	CASSIGQARPGTEAFF
TRBV19	NA	TRBJ1-3	few	TGTGCCAGTAGTATGTCCGGTCCATCTGGAAACACCATATATTTT	CASSMSGPSGNTIYF
TRBV6-1	TRBD1	TRBJ2-3	NA	TGTGCCAGCAGTGACGGGACAGGGGGCACAGATACGCAGTATTTT	CASSDGTGGTDTQYF
TRBV20-1	NA	TRBJ2-7	NA	TGCAGTGCTACGGGCGAGACCTACGAGCAGTACTTC	CSATGETYEQYF
TRBV6-1	NA	TRBJ2-5	NA	TGTGCCAGCAGTGACGGGGGCCCTGCCACCCAGTACTTC	CASSDGGPATQYF
TRBV6-1	NA	TRBJ1-6	NA	TGTGCCAGCAGTGAATGGGTCCACAGTAATTCACCCCTCCACTTT	CASSEWVHSNSPLHF